The sequence of this T cell receptor (beta chain) was determined in a study of STAT5B mutations in CD4+ large granular lymphocyte leukemia. Study conclusions and caveats: No patients shared main leukemic clonotypes, though less than 30% appeared at low frequency elsewhere. Data were not HLA-matched across samples.

Assay used: immunoSEQ multiplex PCR; TCRdb lists only in-frame clones, some missing. Of about 32,000 clones in the sample, less than 80% were seen once. As to this clone: Its antigen is not identified.

Sequencing was done on a sample of CD4+ T cells from blood buffy coats. This clonotype originated in a human donor in good health.

The CDR3 nucleotides are TGTGCCAGCAAGGTCGAGGACAGGGGCACCGGGGAGCTGTTTTTT. Protein sequence: CASKVEDRGTGELFF. The chain uses TRBV25-1 and TRBJ2-2, with 9 bases lining up with TRBD1. The CDR3 is 15 amino acids. The germline gives CDR1 MGHDK, CDR2 SYGVNS. After removal of 7 bases from V and 4 bases from J, the junction contained 7 bases not matched to a gene.